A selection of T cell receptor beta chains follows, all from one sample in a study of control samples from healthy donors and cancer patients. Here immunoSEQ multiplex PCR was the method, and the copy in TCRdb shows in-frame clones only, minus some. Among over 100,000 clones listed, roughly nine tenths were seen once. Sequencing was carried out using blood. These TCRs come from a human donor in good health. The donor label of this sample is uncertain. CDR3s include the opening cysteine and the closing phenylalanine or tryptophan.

CDR3aa: CASSQGDAGGAFF
v_gene: TRBV4-1
j_gene: TRBJ1-1

CDR3aa: CASSRGTGGGVEAFF
v_gene: TRBV27
j_gene: TRBJ1-1

CDR3aa: CASIRGNQGGYTF
v_gene: TRBV28
j_gene: TRBJ1-2

CDR3aa: CASRPSGAQETQYF
v_gene: TRBV7-2
j_gene: TRBJ2-5

CDR3aa: CASSPGLNTEAFF
v_gene: TRBV18
j_gene: TRBJ1-1

CDR3aa: CASSGIENNSPLHF
v_gene: TRBV19
j_gene: TRBJ1-6

CDR3aa: CSARWQDTQYF
v_gene: TRBV20-1
j_gene: TRBJ2-3

CDR3aa: CASSYSDGELFF
v_gene: TRBV3-1/TRBV3-2
j_gene: TRBJ2-2

CDR3aa: CASSFRPGSYEQYF
v_gene: TRBV5-1
j_gene: TRBJ2-7

CDR3aa: CASSAPTGGLQETQYF
v_gene: TRBV11-2
j_gene: TRBJ2-5

CDR3aa: CASSNVAGGASYEQYF
v_gene: TRBV19
j_gene: TRBJ2-7

CDR3aa: CASSDGEGSTPLHF
v_gene: TRBV5-8
j_gene: TRBJ1-6

CDR3aa: CASSLAGNEQYF
v_gene: TRBV5-1
j_gene: TRBJ2-7

CDR3aa: CASSYGMGQPQHF
v_gene: TRBV6-5
j_gene: TRBJ1-5

CDR3aa: CASPGPSTGELFF
v_gene: TRBV2
j_gene: TRBJ2-2

CDR3aa: CASSPWTGSFVNTEAFF
v_gene: TRBV3-1/TRBV3-2
j_gene: TRBJ1-1

CDR3aa: CASSLGGSGNTIYF
v_gene: TRBV7-2
j_gene: TRBJ1-3

CDR3aa: CASSSRAFSDNSPLHF
v_gene: TRBV27
j_gene: TRBJ1-6

CDR3aa: CATSDLGRGPDTQYF
v_gene: TRBV24-1
j_gene: TRBJ2-3

CDR3aa: CASISSPRGGRWTGELFF
v_gene: TRBV19
j_gene: TRBJ2-2

CDR3aa: CAISFQGDAGELFF
v_gene: TRBV10-3
j_gene: TRBJ2-2

CDR3aa: CAWRIPGELFF
v_gene: TRBV30
j_gene: TRBJ2-2

CDR3aa: CASVPGGAGANVLTF
v_gene: TRBV11-2
j_gene: TRBJ2-6

CDR3aa: CASEAGSSTDTQYF
v_gene: TRBV12-5
j_gene: TRBJ2-3

CDR3aa: CASSERGPEAFF
v_gene: TRBV12-3/TRBV12-4
j_gene: TRBJ1-1

CDR3aa: CASSGPGQGNSPLHF
v_gene: TRBV10-2
j_gene: TRBJ1-6

CDR3aa: CASSYSQVSTDTQYF
v_gene: TRBV6-5
j_gene: TRBJ2-3

CDR3aa: CASSQYPSLMGADTQYF
v_gene: TRBV3-1/TRBV3-2
j_gene: TRBJ2-3

CDR3aa: CASSRLAGNHNEQFF
v_gene: TRBV3-1/TRBV3-2
j_gene: TRBJ2-1

CDR3aa: CASSPPTLADTTDTQYF
v_gene: TRBV18
j_gene: TRBJ2-3

CDR3aa: CASRRVQGGAFF
v_gene: TRBV12-3/TRBV12-4
j_gene: TRBJ1-1

CDR3aa: CASSNLGNEQFF
v_gene: TRBV5-1
j_gene: TRBJ2-1

CDR3aa: CASSFTIGGSGNTIYF
v_gene: TRBV11-2
j_gene: TRBJ1-3

CDR3aa: CASSLITVPDQAFF
v_gene: TRBV5-6
j_gene: TRBJ1-1

CDR3aa: CASSDRWGPQPQHF
v_gene: TRBV6-1
j_gene: TRBJ1-5

CDR3aa: CASSLRGGSYNEQFF
v_gene: TRBV11-3
j_gene: TRBJ2-1

CDR3aa: CASSVSVEGQPQHF
v_gene: TRBV9
j_gene: TRBJ1-5

CDR3aa: CASSPGPDPTYGYTF
v_gene: TRBV18
j_gene: TRBJ1-2

CDR3aa: CASTIVGQGTSPLHF
v_gene: TRBV4-1
j_gene: TRBJ1-6

CDR3aa: CASTKGDTQYF
v_gene: TRBV10-2
j_gene: TRBJ2-3

CDR3aa: CASSFNRGLLLKGYEQYF
v_gene: TRBV5-5
j_gene: TRBJ2-7

CDR3aa: CAISDSNYGYTF
v_gene: TRBV10-3
j_gene: TRBJ1-2

CDR3aa: CASSLPGGGPDEQFF
v_gene: TRBV5-4
j_gene: TRBJ2-1

CDR3aa: CASSYRLGGAGETQYF
v_gene: TRBV6-5
j_gene: TRBJ2-5

CDR3aa: CASSRRGGNYQPQHF
v_gene: TRBV21-1
j_gene: TRBJ1-5

CDR3aa: CASSATGNSNQPQHF
v_gene: TRBV5-1
j_gene: TRBJ1-5

CDR3aa: CSASSSFQPQHF
v_gene: TRBV20-1
j_gene: TRBJ1-5

CDR3aa: CASSLQGKNTEAFF
v_gene: TRBV27
j_gene: TRBJ1-1

CDR3aa: CASSQAISYEQYF
v_gene: TRBV4-2
j_gene: TRBJ2-7

CDR3aa: CASSLATGEWNTGELFF
v_gene: TRBV5-1
j_gene: TRBJ2-2

CDR3aa: CATAARTSRTNGAKNIQYF
v_gene: TRBV24-1
j_gene: TRBJ2-4